One TCR beta chain is described in this entry. Only in-frame clones appear in the TCRdb table, and some are missing; sequencing was by immunoSEQ multiplex PCR. Among under 40,000 clones listed, about 95% were seen once. The data were taken from a study of preoperative IRX-2 immunotherapy in early breast cancer. Treatment described: preoperative locoregional IRX-2 cytokine immunotherapy. Samples came from a phase Ib trial of preoperative locoregional IRX-2 cytokine immunotherapy. Per germline, CDR1 MNHEY and CDR2 SVGAGI. The germline V and J ends were trimmed by 5 bases and 0 bases, with 11 bases remaining between them. This CDR3 is 15 amino acids long.

The receptor's source is a human donor with breast cancer. V and J are TRBV6-5 and TRBJ1-5; the D gene is possibly TRBD1 (6 bases). Sample collection was performed from a patient treated with IRX-2 immunotherapy. This chain's CDR3 is CASSVQGYSNQPQHF. DNA of the CDR3: TGTGCCAGCAGTGTACAGGGTTATAGCAATCAGCCCCAGCATTTT.